Sequencing of this T cell receptor beta chain was carried out in a study of beta chain features in type 1 diabetes. Sequenced material consisted of expressed TCRB transcripts (all of the isolated RNA was reverse transcribed). The average read count of naive, central memory and regulatory T cell samples was some 3.8 million. Assay: immunoSEQ multiplex PCR; the TCRdb copy retains only in-frame clones and omits some. The repertoire holds tens of thousands of clones, with about 50% as singletons. The CDR3 is 16 amino acids. The J segment lost 2 bases and the V segment lost 4 bases, leaving 9 bases of the junction unmatched. Germline CDR1 MNHNS, CDR2 SASEGT. Regarding the study as a whole: Within each of all four CD4+ subsets, Type 1 diabetes patients had TCRB CDR3s that were moderately but significantly shorter.

Cell sorting via CD45RO/CCR7/CD25/CD127/CD95/CD27 was performed to obtain CD4+ naive, central memory, regulatory and stem cell-like memory cells. Populations obtained by sorting all exceeded 95% purity. Points on this clone: Antigen unknown.

The clonotype originates from a man aged 25 to 40 with type 1 diabetes. The chain employs TRBV6-1 and TRBJ1-2; 8 nucleotides agree with TRBD1. The material sequenced was central memory CD4+ T cells from blood. The CDR3 DNA reads TGTGCCAGCAGTGTAATAGCCGGGACAGGCAACTATGGCTACACCTTC. Translating it yields CASSVIAGTGNYGYTF.